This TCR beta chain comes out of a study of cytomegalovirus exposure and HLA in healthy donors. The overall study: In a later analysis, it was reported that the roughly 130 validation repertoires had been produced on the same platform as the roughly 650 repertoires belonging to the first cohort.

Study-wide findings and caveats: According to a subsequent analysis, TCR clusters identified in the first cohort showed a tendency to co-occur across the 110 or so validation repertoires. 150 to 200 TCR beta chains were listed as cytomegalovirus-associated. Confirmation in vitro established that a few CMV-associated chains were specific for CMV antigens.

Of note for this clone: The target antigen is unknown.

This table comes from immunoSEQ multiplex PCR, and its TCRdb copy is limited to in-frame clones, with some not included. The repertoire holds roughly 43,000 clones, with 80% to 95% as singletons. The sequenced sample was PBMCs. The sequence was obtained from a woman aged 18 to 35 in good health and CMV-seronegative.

The CDR3 loop is CASSPRQGRTEAFF. The DNA of the CDR3 is TGTGCCAGTAGTCCAAGACAGGGTCGGACTGAAGCTTTCTTT. This chain connects TRBV19 to TRBJ1-1; 7 bases are a match to TRBD1. This CDR3 comprises 14 residues. CDR1 is LNHDA, CDR2 SQIVND, per germline (reference sequence). V dropped 5 bases and J dropped 5; count of bases not matched to a gene: 8.